Listed below are T cell receptor beta chains from one sample, sequenced in a study of naive and memory T cell subsets. In TCRdb, the UMI-ligation and nested PCR reads were re-called with MiXCR into one record per CDR3 protein. The table records 25,000 to 30,000 distinct CDR3 sequences, roughly 10% of them present only once. The source material was effector memory CD4+ T cells from blood. Receptor source: a human donor in good health. CDR3s include the opening cysteine and the closing phenylalanine or tryptophan. The D gene is left open where the match is weak. Clone size is given for some rows only: seen once, a few or many times, or a class if the clone is expanded.

V,size,J,length,D,DNA,CDR3
TRBV6-1,few,TRBJ2-3,14,.,TGTGCCAGCAGTGTCCAGAGTCCCACAGATACGCAGTATTTT,CASSVQSPTDTQYF
TRBV3-1,many,TRBJ2-7,14,.,TGTGCCAGCAGCCAAAAAGGGTACTCCTACGAGCAGTACTTC,CASSQKGYSYEQYF
TRBV11-2,.,TRBJ1-1,14,TRBD1,TGTGCCAGCAGCACCCCAAGGACAGGCCCTGAAGCTTTCTTT,CASSTPRTGPEAFF
TRBV20-1,few,TRBJ2-1,11,.,TGCAGTGAGGAGGGGCGAAATGAGCAGTTCTTC,CSEEGRNEQFF
TRBV7-8,many,TRBJ2-1,15,.,TGTGCCAGCAGCTTAGGGCAGGGCCTCTACAATGAGCAGTTCTTC,CASSLGQGLYNEQFF
TRBV7-2,medium-sized,TRBJ2-7,14,.,TGTGCCAGCAGCTTAAAAGGCGGTCCCTACGAGCAGTACTTC,CASSLKGGPYEQYF
TRBV30,few,TRBJ1-3,18,.,TGTGCCTGGAGTGTAAGACGTCCAGGGCTCTACTCTGGAAACACCATATATTTT,CAWSVRRPGLYSGNTIYF
TRBV5-6,.,TRBJ2-5,14,TRBD2,TGTGCCAGCAGCCTTCCGGGACTAGCAGCGACCCAGTACTTC,CASSLPGLAATQYF
TRBV20-1,many,TRBJ2-1,14,.,TGCAGTGCTAGAATCCGCCACTCCAACAATGAGCAGTTCTTC,CSARIRHSNNEQFF
TRBV3-1,many,TRBJ2-1,14,TRBD2,TGTGCCAGCAGCTGGGGACTAGCGGGGGATGAGCAGTTCTTC,CASSWGLAGDEQFF
TRBV29-1,many,TRBJ2-3,14,.,TGCAGCGTTGAAGATTGGGGGAGCACAGATACGCAGTATTTT,CSVEDWGSTDTQYF
TRBV20-1,many,TRBJ2-7,12,TRBD2,TGCAGTGCAAAGAGCGGGGTCCACGAGCAGTACTTC,CSAKSGVHEQYF
TRBV20-1,many,TRBJ1-6,14,.,TGCAGTGCCCGAGCGGCGCAGGCAGATTCACCCCTCCACTTT,CSARAAQADSPLHF
TRBV18,few,TRBJ2-2,15,.,TGTGCCAGCTCACCAAAAGCGGGGAACACCGGGGAGCTGTTTTTT,CASSPKAGNTGELFF
TRBV6-2/TRBV6-3,few,TRBJ2-6,17,.,TGTGCCAGCAGTTACGACAGCCCTCTCTCTGGGGCCAACGTCCTGACTTTC,CASSYDSPLSGANVLTF
TRBV7-9,.,TRBJ2-2,16,TRBD2,TGTGCCAGCAGCTCCCGACTAGCGGGGAGCACCGGGGAGCTGTTTTTT,CASSSRLAGSTGELFF
TRBV11-2,many,TRBJ2-1,13,.,TGTGCCAGCAGCCCCTACCCCGTCGTAGAGCAGTTCTTC,CASSPYPVVEQFF
TRBV28,.,TRBJ1-3,11,.,TGTGCCAGCAGTACTGGAAACACCATATATTTT,CASSTGNTIYF
TRBV7-9,.,TRBJ2-5,13,.,TGTGCCAGCAGCCCAGATGGGCAAGAGACCCAGTACTTC,CASSPDGQETQYF
TRBV5-6,few,TRBJ1-2,14,TRBD1,TGTGCCAGCAGCCGTTATGAAGGGGGCTCTGGCTACACCTTC,CASSRYEGGSGYTF
TRBV12-3/TRBV12-4,once,TRBJ1-2,13,.,TGTGCCAGCAGTTCCAGGGAGGACTATGGCTACACCTTC,CASSSREDYGYTF
TRBV20-1,many,TRBJ2-1,15,.,TGCAGTGCTAGAGTTCTTGGGCTAGCCCACAATGAGCAGTTCTTC,CSARVLGLAHNEQFF
TRBV6-5,many,TRBJ2-7,14,TRBD1,TGTGCCAGCAGCTGGGGACAGGGGGGCTACGAGCAGTACTTC,CASSWGQGGYEQYF
TRBV7-8,.,TRBJ2-2,14,TRBD2,TGTGCCAGCAGCTCCGGGACTAGATCCGGGGAGCTGTTTTTT,CASSSGTRSGELFF
TRBV18,.,TRBJ1-1,13,.,TGTGCCAGCTCACCGACCATGAACACTGAAGCTTTCTTT,CASSPTMNTEAFF
TRBV28,medium-sized,TRBJ2-1,14,TRBD1,TGTGCCAGCAGTTTGGGACAGGGCGTTAGGGAGCAGTTCTTC,CASSLGQGVREQFF
TRBV20-1,many,TRBJ2-3,16,.,TGCAGTGCTAGTGGAGGCGACCTACGGTGGAGAGATACGCAGTATTTT,CSASGGDLRWRDTQYF
TRBV7-6,many,TRBJ2-3,15,TRBD2,TGTGCCAGCAGCTCCGCGGGGGGCTTCACAGATACGCAGTATTTT,CASSSAGGFTDTQYF
TRBV14,.,TRBJ1-3,16,.,TGTGCCAGCAGCCAAAAACGGGGCAACTCTGGAAACACCATATATTTT,CASSQKRGNSGNTIYF
TRBV28,many,TRBJ2-7,14,TRBD1,TGTGCCAGCAATCCCGGGACAGGGGGCTACGAGCAGTACTTC,CASNPGTGGYEQYF
TRBV24-1,.,TRBJ1-1,14,.,TGTGCCACCAGTGATAGTTCGCCCTACGCTGAAGCTTTCTTT,CATSDSSPYAEAFF
TRBV5-1,.,TRBJ2-2,16,.,TGCGCCAGCAGCTTGGCCCTCTCGCAGAACACCGGGGAGCTGTTTTTT,CASSLALSQNTGELFF
TRBV28,few,TRBJ2-4,16,TRBD2,TGTGCCAGCAGTTTATGGGGCCGTGGGAGGGCGGACATTCAGTACTTC,CASSLWGRGRADIQYF
TRBV7-2,few,TRBJ1-1,13,.,TGTGCCAGCAGCTTTTACGGTGAAACTGAAGCTTTCTTT,CASSFYGETEAFF
TRBV7-2,.,TRBJ1-2,13,TRBD1,TGTGCCAGCAGCAACCGGGACAGGGACGGCTACACCTTC,CASSNRDRDGYTF
TRBV20-1,.,TRBJ2-1,14,TRBD2,TGCAGTGCTAGACCTCCCAGCGGGAGCAGCGAGCAGTTCTTC,CSARPPSGSSEQFF
TRBV2,.,TRBJ2-7,15,.,TGTGCCAGCAGGAGGGGGGGCACCAGTTCCTACGAGCAGTACTTC,CASRRGGTSSYEQYF
TRBV20-1,.,TRBJ1-5,15,.,TGCAGTGCTGGGACCCGCCAAGGGGGCAATCAGCCCCAGCATTTT,CSAGTRQGGNQPQHF
TRBV14,few,TRBJ1-2,15,.,TGTGCCAGCAGCCAAGGCCACAGAACAATATATGGCTACACCTTC,CASSQGHRTIYGYTF